The 5 T cell receptor beta chains reported below all come from one sample, sequenced in a study of T cell responses to AZD1222 COVID-19 vaccine. Profiled with immunoSEQ multiplex PCR; TCRdb holds only in-frame clones, not every one. The repertoire holds about 73,000 clones, with about nine tenths as singletons. Sequencing was performed on peripheral blood, taken on day 0 of AZD1222 vaccination. The source of these receptors is an adult in good health.

The chain employs TRBV5-1 and TRBJ1-6; weak D call: TRBD1 (6 bases). CDR1 is SGHRS and CDR2 is YFSETQ in the germline V gene. This CDR3 region has 14 residues. Trimming left V 4 bases short and J 5 bases short, with 10 bases between. The CDR3 protein is CASSLDSDNSPLHF. CDR3 sequence (DNA): TGCGCCAGCAGCCTGGACAGCGATAATTCACCCCTCCACTTT.

This chain joins TRBV6-5 and TRBJ2-7, with D possibly called TRBD1 or TRBD2 (5 bases each). This CDR3 is built from 14 residues. Trimming cost V 4 bases and J 4 bases, with 14 bases left between them. CDR1 and CDR2 (germline): MNHEY, SVGAGI. The CDR3 DNA is TGTGCCAGCAGTTCCCTCCGGGGACCGTACGAGCAGTACTTC. It specifies CASSSLRGPYEQYF.

The chain uses TRBV30 and TRBJ1-2; D not certain. The CDR3 is 13 residues long. The V gene's germline CDR1 is GTSNPN and CDR2 SVGIG (reference sequence). Trimming took 1 base from V and 2 from J, leaving 8 bases between them. CDR3: CAWSDTLNYGYTF. The DNA of the CDR3 is TGTGCCTGGAGTGACACACTAAACTATGGCTACACCTTC.

The chain employs TRBV13 and TRBJ1-1; the D gene is possibly TRBD1 (6 bases). Trimming took off 0 bases at V and 2 bases at J, with 10 bases between the two ends. This CDR3 has 15 amino acids. Germline lookup yields CDR1 PRHDT and CDR2 FYEKMQ (reference sequence). CDR3 nucleotide sequence: TGTGCCAGCAGCTTAGGACAGGGACCAAACACTGAAGCTTTCTTT. Protein sequence: CASSLGQGPNTEAFF.

The chain couples TRBV27 to TRBJ2-5; either TRBD1 or TRBD2 may fit D (5 bases each). CDR1 is MNHEY and CDR2 is SMNVEV in the germline V gene (reference sequence). The CDR3 extends over 14 amino acids. V lost 3 bases to trimming and J lost 7 bases, with 15 bases between them. This CDR3 reads CASSFTGPWGTQYF. CDR3 in DNA: TGTGCCAGCAGTTTTACGGGGCCTTGGGGGACCCAGTACTTC.